Listed below are T cell receptor beta chains from one sample, sequenced in a study of early stage breast cancer tumors. Data came from immunoSEQ multiplex PCR; TCRdb stores just in-frame clones and leaves some out. This sample has under 5,500 clones, with roughly 68% found just once. The source material was normal breast tissue next to the tumor. The receptors were gathered from a person aged 60 to 70 with breast cancer. Both conserved end residues are part of each CDR3. D genes are given only for firm matches. Where a row states a size, it is once, few, many or the class of an expanded clone; other rows omit it.

TRBD2 | TRBJ2-5 | few | TRBV19 | CASKERGRQETQYF | TGTGCCAGTAAAGAGCGGGGCCGCCAAGAGACCCAGTACTTC
- | TRBJ1-1 | medium-sized | TRBV19 | CASSTARGGTEAFF | TGTGCCAGTAGTACCGCCAGGGGTGGGACTGAAGCTTTCTTT
- | TRBJ1-1 | - | TRBV5-1 | CASSSNQGTEAFF | TGCGCCAGCAGCTCAAATCAGGGGACTGAAGCTTTCTTT
TRBD1 | TRBJ2-5 | - | TRBV9 | CASSPWTGEETQYF | TGTGCCAGCAGCCCCTGGACAGGCGAAGAGACCCAGTACTTC
TRBD1 | TRBJ1-1 | - | TRBV5-1 | CASNPGTGETEAFF | TGCGCCAGTAACCCTGGGACAGGGGAGACTGAAGCTTTCTTT
- | TRBJ1-1 | once | TRBV29-1 | CSVHRRTEAFF | TGCAGCGTTCATAGAAGGACTGAAGCTTTCTTT
- | TRBJ1-1 | - | TRBV6-9 | CAGERDSQNTEAFF | TGTGCCGGAGAACGGGACTCACAGAACACTGAAGCTTTCTTT
- | TRBJ2-2 | - | TRBV7-2 | CASSPTAGELFF | TGTGCCAGCAGCCCTACGGCCGGGGAGCTGTTTTTT
- | TRBJ2-2 | - | TRBV10-3 | CAINAPGQNTGELFF | TGTGCCATCAACGCTCCGGGTCAGAATACCGGGGAGCTGTTTTTT
TRBD1 | TRBJ1-1 | - | TRBV16 | CASSLNRGRAFF | TGTGCCAGCAGCCTCAACAGGGGAAGAGCTTTCTTT
TRBD1 | TRBJ1-1 | few | TRBV18 | CASSPLTGGEPEAFF | TGTGCCAGCTCACCACTGACAGGGGGTGAGCCTGAAGCTTTCTTT
- | TRBJ1-3 | - | TRBV6-1 | CASSEDIASGNTIYF | TGTGCCAGCAGTGAGGACATAGCCTCTGGAAACACCATATATTTT
- | TRBJ2-1 | - | TRBV7-3 | CASSLGMGNEQFF | TGTGCCAGCAGCTTGGGCATGGGAAATGAGCAGTTCTTC
TRBD2 | TRBJ2-7 | - | TRBV5-1 | CASSDQAGGPYEQYF | TGCGCCAGCAGCGACCAGGCGGGAGGGCCCTACGAGCAGTACTTC
- | TRBJ1-3 | few | TRBV12-5 | CASESVRDTIYF | TGTGCTAGCGAATCCGTAAGAGACACCATATATTTT
- | TRBJ2-7 | - | TRBV5-6 | CASSLAVPYEQYF | TGTGCCAGCAGCTTGGCCGTCCCCTACGAGCAGTACTTC
- | TRBJ2-2 | - | TRBV5-4 | CASSSQKGGNTGELFF | TGTGCCAGCAGCTCGCAAAAGGGAGGGAACACCGGGGAGCTGTTTTTT
TRBD1 | TRBJ1-1 | medium-sized | TRBV15 | CATSWPGQGNTEAFF | TGTGCCACCAGCTGGCCGGGACAGGGGAACACTGAAGCTTTCTTT
TRBD1 | TRBJ1-3 | - | TRBV9 | CASSPGQGGNTIYF | TGTGCCAGCAGCCCGGGACAGGGAGGAAACACCATATATTTT
- | TRBJ1-2 | - | TRBV4-2 | CASSQDPPGHFGTSYGYTF | TGTGCCAGCAGCCAAGATCCTCCAGGCCACTTCGGCACATCTTATGGCTACACCTTC
- | TRBJ1-1 | - | TRBV29-1 | CSVDLGAEAFF | TGCAGCGTTGATTTGGGGGCTGAAGCTTTCTTT
- | TRBJ1-6 | - | TRBV14 | CASSHGVGSPLHF | TGTGCCAGCAGCCACGGGGTCGGTTCACCCCTCCACTTT
TRBD2 | TRBJ2-4 | - | TRBV18 | CASSPPGGDIQYF | TGTGCCAGCTCACCACCGGGAGGGGACATTCAGTACTTC
- | TRBJ1-2 | few | TRBV5-1 | CASSLEVGNYGYTF | TGCGCCAGCAGCTTGGAGGTAGGAAACTATGGCTACACCTTC
- | TRBJ2-6 | - | TRBV7-8 | CASSLISVFGANVLTF | TGTGCCAGCAGCTTAATTAGTGTGTTTGGGGCCAACGTCCTGACTTTC
- | TRBJ1-5 | - | TRBV6-5 | CASSYSAASNQPQHF | TGTGCCAGCAGTTACTCGGCGGCTAGCAATCAGCCCCAGCATTTT
- | TRBJ1-5 | - | TRBV19 | CASSIGGGQGSQPQHF | TGTGCCAGTAGTATCGGGGGCGGGCAGGGAAGTCAGCCCCAGCATTTT
- | TRBJ1-2 | - | TRBV21-1 | CASSKGGEQGADGYTF | TGTGCCAGCAGCAAAGGGGGCGAACAGGGGGCGGATGGCTACACCTTC
TRBD1 | TRBJ2-7 | few | TRBV6-6 | CASSHSGDRGSYEQYF | TGTGCCAGCAGCCACTCAGGGGACAGGGGTTCCTACGAGCAGTACTTC
- | TRBJ1-4 | - | TRBV9 | CASSPAYARSRNEKLFF | TGTGCCAGCAGCCCAGCTTATGCGAGGTCGCGTAATGAAAAACTGTTTTTT
- | TRBJ2-7 | - | TRBV6-6 | CAISQGPGNEQYF | TGTGCCATCAGTCAGGGACCCGGAAACGAGCAGTACTTC
- | TRBJ1-2 | - | TRBV4-1 | CASSPGQIHNYGYTF | TGCGCCAGCAGCCCCGGACAGATCCATAACTATGGCTACACCTTC
TRBD2 | TRBJ2-1 | - | TRBV7-2 | CASSWSGGGSNEQFF | TGTGCCAGCAGCTGGAGCGGGGGGGGGAGCAATGAGCAGTTCTTC
TRBD2 | TRBJ2-1 | - | TRBV4-1 | CASSQAYGGSSYNEQFF | TGCGCCAGCAGCCAAGCCTACGGGGGGAGCTCCTACAATGAGCAGTTCTTC
- | TRBJ1-2 | few | TRBV9 | CASSPRGGKGLYGYTF | TGTGCCAGCAGCCCCCGGGGAGGGAAAGGCCTCTATGGCTACACCTTC
- | TRBJ2-1 | - | TRBV11-2 | CASSLEGGLNEQFF | TGTGCCAGCAGCTTAGAAGGGGGATTGAATGAGCAGTTCTTC
- | TRBJ1-4 | - | TRBV7-2 | CASSLDRAANEKLFF | TGTGCCAGCAGCTTAGATCGGGCGGCTAATGAAAAACTGTTTTTT
TRBD2 | TRBJ2-1 | - | TRBV9 | CASSNWGREDNEQFF | TGTGCCAGCTCAAACTGGGGGAGGGAGGACAATGAGCAGTTCTTC
- | TRBJ1-6 | - | TRBV9 | CASSPGGPPLHF | TGTGCCAGCAGCCCCGGGGGGCCACCCCTCCACTTT
- | TRBJ2-6 | once | TRBV13 | CASSLAGANVLTF | TGTGCCAGCAGCTTAGCCGGGGCCAACGTCCTGACTTTC
TRBD1 | TRBJ2-7 | medium-sized | TRBV14 | CASSSGGWYEQYF | TGTGCCAGCAGTTCAGGGGGCTGGTACGAGCAGTACTTC
TRBD2 | TRBJ2-1 | - | TRBV6-5 | CASSYAGEYNEQFF | TGTGCCAGCAGTTACGCGGGGGAGTACAATGAGCAGTTCTTC
- | TRBJ2-5 | - | TRBV2 | CASSVARGETQYF | TGTGCCAGCAGTGTAGCGAGGGGAGAGACCCAGTACTTC
TRBD2 | TRBJ2-5 | - | TRBV7-2 | CASSLVIGLGVETQYF | TGTGCCAGCAGCTTAGTGATAGGACTAGGGGTTGAGACCCAGTACTTC
- | TRBJ1-4 | - | TRBV6-1 | CASSERLGLNEKLFF | TGTGCCAGCAGTGAAAGGCTTGGGCTTAATGAAAAACTGTTTTTT
TRBD1 | TRBJ1-2 | - | TRBV5-1 | CASSRDRTNYGYTF | TGCGCCAGCAGCCGGGACAGAACTAACTATGGCTACACCTTC
TRBD2 | TRBJ2-3 | - | TRBV27 | CASRGLAGGITDTQYF | TGTGCCAGCAGGGGACTAGCGGGGGGCATCACAGATACGCAGTATTTT
TRBD2 | TRBJ2-5 | medium-sized | TRBV5-4 | CASSLVLAGTETQYF | TGTGCCAGCAGCTTGGTATTAGCGGGTACGGAGACCCAGTACTTC
TRBD1 | TRBJ1-2 | few | TRBV5-1 | CASSPGDSQNYGYTF | TGCGCCAGCAGCCCAGGGGACAGCCAGAACTATGGCTACACCTTC
TRBD1 | TRBJ2-7 | - | TRBV5-1 | CASSLEGQGAREQYF | TGCGCCAGCAGCTTGGAGGGACAGGGGGCGCGGGAGCAGTACTTC
TRBD1 | TRBJ2-3 | - | TRBV6-9 | CASQPRGLIDTQYF | TGTGCCAGCCAACCCAGGGGGCTTATAGATACGCAGTATTTT
TRBD2 | TRBJ2-7 | - | TRBV7-9 | CASSPVAGGHEQYF | TGTGCCAGCAGCCCCGTGGCGGGAGGTCACGAGCAGTACTTC
TRBD2 | TRBJ2-3 | - | TRBV30 | CACSGSPSTDTQYF | TGTGCCTGCAGCGGGAGCCCTAGCACAGATACGCAGTATTTT
TRBD1 | TRBJ2-1 | - | TRBV2 | CASSEGRQGREQFF | TGTGCCAGCAGTGAAGGGAGACAGGGTCGTGAGCAGTTCTTC